The present TCR beta chain was sequenced within a study of OX40 agonist ivuxolimab in advanced cancers. Study-level background: Ivuxolimab, which targeted the costimulatory receptor OX40 (CD134), was an agonistic, fully human IgG2 monoclonal antibody. Of the approximately 54 patients in dose escalation, 19 had hepatocellular carcinoma, some 15 had melanoma, 9 had renal cell carcinoma and 9 had head and neck cancer. Peripheral TCRbeta sequencing aimed to test whether ivuxolimab altered TCR sequence diversity and caused clonal T-cell expansion. Intravenous ivuxolimab was administered to patients every 2 weeks at six dose levels: 0.01, 0.1, 0.3, 1.5, 3 and 10 mg/kg. In the dose-escalation cohort, around four fifths of patients were male, and the mean age was around 65 years with a range of about 20 to 80. The paper describes the monotherapy dose-escalation part (N of about 47 patients) of the phase I trial of ivuxolimab. Patients were allowed to have had prior anti-PD-1, anti-PD-L1 or anti-CTLA-4 therapy, and approximately 40% of the dose-escalation patients had previously received checkpoint inhibitors. Three dose-escalation patients achieved partial responses, one with hepatocellular carcinoma and two with cutaneous melanoma. Paper-wide results and their limitations: Which antigens the clonally expanded peripheral T cells were specific for was not determined. In the 0.1-3.0 mg/kg groups, partial responders were among the patients with the lowest normalized peripheral clonal expansion, particularly in CD8+ T cells. After ivuxolimab, CD8+ T cells had more expanded clones than CD4+ T cells on average. Low levels of normalized T-cell clonal expansion were also seen in some patients who did not respond. At doses of 0.1 to 3.0 mg/kg, clonal expansion of both CD4+ and CD8+ blood T cells was observed from baseline to week 6.

Concerning this clone itself: Its antigen is not yet known. Base quality data are lacking; no much larger clone is found one base away.

From the cysteine up to the phenylalanine, the CDR3 has a length of 11 residues. This entry keeps only the CDR3 DNA: 33 bases, framed from base 1. Deletion took 5 bases off V and 9 bases off J, with a span of 8 bases between the germline ends. The germline V gene sets CDR1 to MNHNS and CDR2 to SASEGT. To sequence the TCRbeta CDR3 region, genomic DNA was isolated from the sorted cells. The immunoSEQ Assay was used to sequence the TCRbeta CDR3 regions. The table comes from immuneACCESS by way of TCRdb, which keeps in-frame sequences with V and J called. Part of the clones is missing from these tables; in studies checked, under half for an unresolved V gene and the rest for unknown reasons. This sample gives some 5,600 clones in total; 81% of them show up just once. The ten largest clonotypes hold 20% to 25% of the sample. The trial excluded patients who had a history of autoimmune disease or who were on systemic immunosuppression. In every dose cohort, peripheral blood was drawn for TCR sequencing at baseline, cycle 4 day 1, and cycle 7 day 1. The samples were drawn from a first-in-human, open-label, multicenter phase I dose-escalation trial of ivuxolimab. Adults with locally advanced or metastatic head and neck squamous cell, hepatocellular, melanoma or renal cell carcinoma were enrolled in the trial. Before TCR sequencing, CD4+ T cells and CD8+ T cells were sorted from peripheral blood as separate populations.

The TCR originated in an adult with an advanced solid tumor such as melanoma, head and neck, liver or kidney cancer. The sequence links TRBV6-1 to TRBJ2-1; no D gene call is confident. The sequences come from CD4+ or CD8+ T cells sorted from blood, collected in a trial of the OX40 agonist ivuxolimab. The CDR3: CASSFGGEQFF. The DNA sequence is as follows: TGTGCCAGCAGTTTCGGCGGTGAGCAGTTCTTC.